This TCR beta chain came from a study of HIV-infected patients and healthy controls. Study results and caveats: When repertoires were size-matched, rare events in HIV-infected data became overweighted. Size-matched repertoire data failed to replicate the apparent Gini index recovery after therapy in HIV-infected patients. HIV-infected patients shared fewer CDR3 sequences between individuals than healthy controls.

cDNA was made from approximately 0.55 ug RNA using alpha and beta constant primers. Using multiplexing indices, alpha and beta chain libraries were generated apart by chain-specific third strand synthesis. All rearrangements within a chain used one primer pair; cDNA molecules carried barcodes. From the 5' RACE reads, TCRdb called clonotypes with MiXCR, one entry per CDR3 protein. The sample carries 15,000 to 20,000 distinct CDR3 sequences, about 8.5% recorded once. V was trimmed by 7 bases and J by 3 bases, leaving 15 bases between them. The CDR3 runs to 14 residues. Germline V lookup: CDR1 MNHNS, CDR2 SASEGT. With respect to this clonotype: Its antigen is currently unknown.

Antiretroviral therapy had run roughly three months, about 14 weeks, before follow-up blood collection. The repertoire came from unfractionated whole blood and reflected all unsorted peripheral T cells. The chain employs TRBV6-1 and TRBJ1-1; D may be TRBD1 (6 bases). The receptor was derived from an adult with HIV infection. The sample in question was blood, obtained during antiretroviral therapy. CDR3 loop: CASILREGDTEAFF. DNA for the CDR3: TGTGCCAGCATCCTAAGGGAGGGGGACACTGAAGCTTTCTTT.